Listed below are T cell receptor beta chains from one sample, sequenced in a study of chemoradiotherapy in HPV16-positive cancers. Clones were sequenced by immunoSEQ multiplex PCR, and TCRdb holds only the in-frame ones, with some missing. The repertoire holds about 980 clones, roughly 94% seen once, with about 4.4% in the top ten. Sequences were derived from tumor tissue, sampled from a patient who underwent chemoradiotherapy. The source of these receptors is a human donor with HPV-associated anogenital cancer. CDR3s include the opening cysteine and the closing phenylalanine or tryptophan. Each record gives: D gene, V gene, clone size, J gene, CDR3 protein, CDR3 DNA. A D gene is named only where the DNA matches it firmly. Rows may omit the clone size; those that give it use once, few, many or a size class.

>.|TRBV18|.|TRBJ2-1
CASSPGLARVDNEQFF
TGTGCCAGCTCACCAGGGCTCGCGAGAGTGGACAATGAGCAGTTCTTC
>.|TRBV15|.|TRBJ1-2
CATSRDKSRVGYTF
TGTGCCACCAGCAGAGATAAATCGAGGGTTGGCTACACCTTC
>TRBD1|TRBV6-1|.|TRBJ1-1
CAGRQGGQTEAFF
TGTGCTGGTAGGCAGGGGGGTCAAACTGAAGCTTTCTTT
>TRBD2|TRBV2|.|TRBJ2-6
CASSDPAGRPGANVLTF
TGTGCCAGCAGCGACCCAGCGGGGCGGCCCGGGGCCAACGTCCTGACTTTC
>.|TRBV14|.|TRBJ2-7
CASSQVGPFGWYEQYF
TGTGCCAGCAGCCAAGTCGGCCCTTTTGGGTGGTACGAGCAGTACTTC
>.|TRBV28|.|TRBJ1-6
CASRSFPGSPLHF
TGTGCCAGCAGGTCCTTCCCTGGGTCACCCCTCCACTTT
>.|TRBV7-2|once|TRBJ1-1
CASSLTSWGSTEAFF
TGTGCCAGCAGCCTCACGTCGTGGGGTAGTACTGAAGCTTTCTTT
>.|TRBV19|.|TRBJ1-3
CATTLQGQGNTIYF
TGTGCCACCACCCTCCAGGGACAAGGAAACACCATATATTTT
>.|TRBV5-4|.|TRBJ2-2
CASSLDRDTHTGELFF
TGTGCCAGCAGCCTGGACCGGGACACCCACACCGGGGAGCTGTTTTTT
>TRBD1|TRBV7-6|.|TRBJ2-5
CASSTGTGGYQETQYF
TGTGCCAGCAGCACCGGGACAGGGGGGTACCAAGAGACCCAGTACTTC
>TRBD1|TRBV19|.|TRBJ2-2
CASRPSGQIYTGELFF
TGTGCCAGTAGACCATCGGGACAGATATACACCGGGGAGCTGTTTTTT
>.|TRBV11-2|once|TRBJ2-5
CASSLGPMGDETQYF
TGTGCCAGCAGCTTAGGGCCTATGGGGGACGAGACCCAGTACTTC
>.|TRBV11-1|.|TRBJ2-3
CASRVGWTDTQYF
TGTGCCAGCCGAGTAGGGTGGACAGATACGCAGTATTTT
>.|TRBV11-2|.|TRBJ2-2
CASSLPPPGELFF
TGTGCCAGCAGCTTACCACCTCCCGGGGAGCTGTTTTTT
>.|TRBV7-3|.|TRBJ2-3
CASSDNPGTSTDTQYF
TGTGCCAGCAGCGACAACCCGGGGACTAGCACAGATACGCAGTATTTT
>.|TRBV28|.|TRBJ2-5
CASSSAGETQYF
TGTGCCAGCAGTTCTGCCGGGGAGACCCAGTACTTC
>TRBD1|TRBV9|.|TRBJ1-4
CASSGQGREKLFF
TGTGCCAGCAGCGGACAGGGGAGGGAAAAACTGTTTTTT
>.|TRBV29-1|.|TRBJ1-4
CSVETTNEKLFF
TGCAGCGTTGAGACAACTAATGAAAAACTGTTTTTT
>.|TRBV21-1|once|TRBJ2-3
CASRATVMQDTQYF
TGTGCCAGCAGGGCTACAGTCATGCAAGATACGCAGTATTTT
>.|TRBV5-6|.|TRBJ1-2
CASSYGWGQGLGYTF
TGTGCCAGCAGTTATGGCTGGGGGCAGGGACTTGGCTACACCTTC